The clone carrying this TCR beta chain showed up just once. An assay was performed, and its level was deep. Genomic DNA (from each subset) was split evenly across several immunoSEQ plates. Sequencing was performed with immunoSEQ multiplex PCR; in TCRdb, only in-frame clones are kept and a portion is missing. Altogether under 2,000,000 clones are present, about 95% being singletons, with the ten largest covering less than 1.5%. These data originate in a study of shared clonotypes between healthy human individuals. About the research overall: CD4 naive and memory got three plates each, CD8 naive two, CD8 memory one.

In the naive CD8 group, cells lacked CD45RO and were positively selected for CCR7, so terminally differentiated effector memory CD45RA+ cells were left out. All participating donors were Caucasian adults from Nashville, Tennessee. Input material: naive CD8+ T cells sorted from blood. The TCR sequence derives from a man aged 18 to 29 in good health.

CDR3 sequence (DNA): TGTGCCAGCAGCTCCCCGAGTGACAGGAACTATGGCTACACCTTC. It translates to CASSSPSDRNYGYTF. The rearrangement links TRBV7-9 to TRBJ1-2, with a possible D match to TRBD1 (6 bases). The CDR3 is 15 residues long. From germline, CDR1 is SEHNR and CDR2 FQNEAQ (reference sequence). V gave up 4 bases and J gave up 2 bases, with 14 bases separating them.